The next 18 T cell receptor beta chains were all read from a single sample in a study of blood T cell repertoires in COVID-19 (TCRdb year 2020). The library was prepared using the immunoSEQ multiplex PCR assay. TCRdb re-hosts the immuneACCESS table, in-frame sequences only. Its copies lack some clones; in the studies checked, an unresolved V gene accounts for under half of them, and the cause for the rest is not known. Across this sample there are 380,000 or so clones, with 88% seen only once. The ten largest clones capture roughly 0.97% of the sample. Sample: PBMCs or T cells enriched from blood (not recorded which). These receptors came from a woman aged 30 to 39 with acute COVID-19.

The chain carries TRBV12-5 and TRBJ2-7, with 9 bases aligning to TRBD1. Germline trimming cut 5 bases from V and 5 bases from J; bases unmatched to any gene: 7. This CDR3 spans 14 amino acids. Germline lookup yields CDR1 LGHNT and CDR2 FRNRAP. The CDR3: CASGPGQGHHEQYF. For the CDR3, the DNA is TGTGCTAGTGGTCCCGGACAGGGGCACCACGAGCAGTACTTC.

The V gene is TRBV15, the J gene TRBJ2-2, with a tentative D call TRBD1 (6 bases). Germline CDR1 is LNHNV and CDR2 is YYDKDF (reference sequence). V was shortened by 6 bases and J by 0 bases, with 8 bases between the two germline ends. The CDR3 runs to 14 residues. CDR3 sequence reads: CATRTGANTGELFF. For the CDR3, the DNA is TGTGCCACCAGGACAGGAGCGAACACCGGGGAGCTGTTTTTT.

V usage is TRBV2 and J usage is TRBJ2-3; D is perhaps TRBD2 (6 bases). The CDR3 runs 14 residues. Germline V gene lookup returns CDR1 SNHLY and CDR2 FYNNEI. V shed 4 bases and J shed 7 bases, with 15 bases lying between them. The CDR3 DNA reads TGTGCCAGCAGTGGGAACCGGGACTCGAATACGCAGTATTTT. This codes for CASSGNRDSNTQYF.

V and J are TRBV5-1 and TRBJ1-2; no clear D. Germline loops: CDR1 SGHRS, CDR2 YFSETQ. This CDR3 has 15 amino acids. Trimming pared 2 bases from V and 4 bases from J, leaving 15 bases between. The CDR3 loop reads CASSLRGGTLYGYTF. For the CDR3, the DNA is TGCGCCAGCAGCTTACGCGGCGGAACCCTCTATGGCTACACCTTC.

The V call is TRBV3-1 (or the pseudogene TRBV3-2), the J call TRBJ1-2; D might be TRBD1 (5 bases). V was cut by 2 bases and J by 5 bases, with 12 bases left in between. Looked up from germline, CDR1 is LGHDT and CDR2 is YNNKEL (reference sequence). The CDR3 has 14 residues. This chain's CDR3 is CASSQRGGHYGYTF. The CDR3 nucleotides are TGTGCCAGCAGCCAACGCGGCGGACATTATGGCTACACCTTC.

As for this clone: The same CDR3 is also encoded by other DNA sequences in this sample. The chain combines TRBV12-3 or TRBV12-4 with TRBJ2-5; D gene uncertain. V lost 2 bases to trimming and J lost 4 bases, with 2 bases between them. The CDR3 has 11 amino acids. As DNA, the CDR3 is TGTGCCAGCAGTTTACGAGAGACCCAGTACTTC. It yields the protein CASSLRETQYF.

This clone was found once. The J gene is TRBJ2-5, the V gene TRBV5-5; the match to TRBD1 covers 9 bases. The germline CDR1 and CDR2 sequences are SGHKS and YYEKEE (reference sequence). With 2 bases clipped from V and 2 bases from J, the junction kept 7 bases outside the gene matches. This CDR3 is 16 amino acids long. The chain's CDR3 is CASSFGTGKLQETQYF. The CDR3 coding sequence is TGTGCCAGCAGCTTCGGGACAGGGAAGTTACAAGAGACCCAGTACTTC.

The V and J genes are TRBV19 and TRBJ2-1, with 16 bases lining up with TRBD2. V shed 7 bases and J 1 base; nucleotides not matched to a gene: 13. The CDR3 is 20 residues long. Germline CDR1 is LNHDA and CDR2 is SQIVND (reference sequence). CDR3 coding DNA: TGTGCCAGTAAAGCCCTCGGGACTAGCGGGGGGGCCTTATCCTACAATGAGCAGTTCTTC. It codes for CASKALGTSGGALSYNEQFF.

The chain has TRBV24-1 and TRBJ1-1; tentative D call: TRBD1 (5 bases). Between the trimmed V and J ends, which lost 8 bases and 1 base, there was a span of 10 bases. Looked up from germline, CDR1 is KGHDR and CDR2 is SFDVKD. The CDR3 is 13 amino acids. CDR3 in DNA: TGTGCCACCACCGCGGGGGAGAACACTGAAGCTTTCTTT. Its protein product is CATTAGENTEAFF.

The gene calls are TRBV2 and TRBJ2-7; D not certain. Trimming cost V 6 bases and J 4 bases, with 13 bases left between them. CDR3 length equals 13 residues. Germline CDR1 reads SNHLY; CDR2 reads FYNNEI. CDR3 protein: CASSPLTPYEQYF. The CDR3 DNA reads TGTGCCAGCAGCCCCTTGACACCATACGAGCAGTACTTC.

The chain combines TRBV27 with TRBJ1-5; TRBD1 agrees at 7 bases. CDR3 length: 15 amino acids. V shed 3 bases, J shed 5 bases, and the junction held 7 bases outside the gene matches. Germline lookup yields CDR1 MNHEY and CDR2 SMNVEV (reference sequence). Here the CDR3 reads CASSFPGQHYQPQHF. The CDR3 region has the DNA TGTGCCAGCAGTTTCCCGGGACAGCATTATCAGCCCCAGCATTTT.

This chain joins TRBV5-1 and TRBJ2-7; no definite D call. This CDR3 is 15 amino acids long. Germline V CDR1 and CDR2: SGHRS, YFSETQ. Trimming stripped 0 bases from V and 5 bases from J, with 15 bases between. CDR3 protein: CASSLDGYSIDEQYF. Written as DNA, the CDR3 is TGCGCCAGCAGCTTGGACGGGTACTCCATCGACGAGCAGTACTTC.

This sequence joins TRBV4-1 and TRBJ1-2; TRBD1 aligns across 11 bases. The CDR3 length is 16 residues. The V segment lost 2 bases and the J segment 8 bases; nucleotides outside the gene matches: 10. From germline, CDR1 is MGHRA and CDR2 YSYEKL. The CDR3 DNA reads as TGCGCCAGCAGCCAACCCGGACAGGGGGCGGTAGGCGGCTACACCTTC. It specifies CASSQPGQGAVGGYTF.

This clone was counted a few times. The chain carries TRBV24-1 and TRBJ2-1; maybe TRBD1 (6 bases). V lost 4 bases, J lost 6 bases, and 12 bases lay in between. The CDR3 runs to 14 residues. Germline CDR1 reads KGHDR; CDR2 reads SFDVKD. CDR3 DNA: TGTGCCACCAGTGACAGGGGTCTCCTCAATGAGCAGTTCTTC. Its protein product is CATSDRGLLNEQFF.

The chain links TRBV5-4 to TRBJ1-6; D perhaps matches TRBD1 (5 bases). Trimming stripped 4 bases from V and 6 bases from J, with 14 bases between. The CDR3 consists of 15 residues. CDR1 is SGHNT, CDR2 YYREEE, per germline (reference sequence). CDR3 residues: CASSPGVTVNSPLHF. The CDR3 coding sequence is TGTGCCAGCAGCCCGGGGGTGACAGTTAATTCACCCCTCCACTTT.

This clone has a single count. The rearrangement joins TRBV18 to TRBJ1-2; the match to TRBD1 covers 7 bases. The V gene's germline CDR1 is KGHSH and CDR2 LQKENI. The CDR3 covers 13 residues. The ends lost 8 bases at V and 3 bases at J; junction bases unmatched: 6. CDR3 bases: TGTGCCAGCGCCGGACAGGAAGACTATGGCTACACCTTC. Encoded protein: CASAGQEDYGYTF.

The chain uses TRBV5-1 and TRBJ2-5, with D tentatively TRBD1 (5 bases). CDR3 length: 15 amino acids. Per the germline V gene, CDR1 is SGHRS and CDR2 is YFSETQ. V was pared by 7 bases and J by 2 bases, with 18 bases between. The CDR3 DNA sequence: TGCGCCAGCTACAATGAACAGACAGATCAAGAGACCCAGTACTTC. Amino acid sequence: CASYNEQTDQETQYF. Combining the CDR3 with reference TRBV5-1 and TRBJ2-5 gives the whole variable domain KAGVTQTPRYLIKTRGQQVTLSCSPISGHRSVSWYQQTPGQGLQFLFEYFSETQRNKGNFPGRFSGRQFSNSRSEMNVSTLELGDSALYLCASYNEQTDQETQYFGPGTRLLVL.

V is TRBV4-1 and J is TRBJ1-2; 9 bases line up with TRBD1. The CDR3 runs 17 residues. Germline V gives CDR1 MGHRA, CDR2 YSYEKL. Germline trimming cut 0 bases from V and 5 bases from J; bases unmatched to any gene: 10. CDR3 nucleotide sequence: TGCGCCAGCAGCCAAGATCCTGGACAGGGGTTAAGATATGGCTACACCTTC. It is translated as CASSQDPGQGLRYGYTF.